The 19 T cell receptor beta chains presented below share a single source sample, sequenced in a study of post-analysis software for immune sequencing data. These receptors have no identified antigens. The authors incorporated unique molecular identifiers into the TCR beta cDNA libraries. Each CDR3 protein gets one entry after TCRdb re-called the PCR reads with MiXCR. The sample has about 200,000 distinct CDR3 sequences, roughly 28% seen once. Study-level results: In patients, TRBV5-6, TRBV5-1 and TRBV20-1 belonged to five TRBV segments found more frequently than in controls.

The sequenced material came from blood. The receptors stem from a girl aged 2 to 17 with multiple sclerosis.

This clonotype was counted between two and nine times. The V and J genes are TRBV5-6 and TRBJ2-1; 10 bases map to TRBD2. Germline V CDR1 and CDR2: SGHDT, YYEEEE. The CDR3 has 14 amino acids. V dropped 2 bases and J dropped 12; count of bases not matched to a gene: 8. The CDR3 nucleotides read TGTGCCAGCAGCTTTTGGGGGACTAGCGTTGTGCAGTTCTTC. Residues: CASSFWGTSVVQFF.

This clonotype was counted a few times. A much more abundant neighbour one base away suggests this may be a read error. J is TRBJ2-3 and V is TRBV6-1, with D perhaps matching TRBD1 (6 bases). CDR3 length equals 14 residues. Germline loops: CDR1 MNHNS, CDR2 SASEGT. The CDR3 nucleotides read TGTGCCAGCACCCCCGCAGGGGTCACAGATACGCAGGATTTT. Translation: CASTPAGVTDTQDF.

This clonotype was counted a few times. The chain employs TRBV7-9 and TRBJ2-7; 7 nucleotides line up with TRBD1. J gave up 3 bases and V 4 bases, and 9 bases lay outside the gene matches. The CDR3 has 15 residues. In germline, CDR1 is SEHNR, CDR2 FQNEAQ (reference sequence). The CDR3 sequence is CASSSTGVSYYEQYF. The CDR3 DNA is TGTGCCAGCAGCTCTACAGGGGTCTCCTACTACGAGCAGTACTTC.

At least ten counts were recorded for this clonotype. The chain is built from TRBV2 and TRBJ2-1; no reliable D call. This CDR3 comprises 17 residues. Trimming shortened V by 5 bases and J by 6 bases, and 23 bases separated the two germline ends. Germline V gene sequence: CDR1 SNHLY, CDR2 FYNNEI. As DNA, the CDR3 is TGTGCCAGCAGTTACGACTTTGGCTACGCGCTGAGCAATGAGCAGTTCTTC. This gives the protein CASSYDFGYALSNEQFF.

The V and J genes are TRBV29-1 and TRBJ2-2; 8 bases align to TRBD1. This CDR3 spans 16 amino acids. J was trimmed by 1 base and V by 7 bases; bases with no gene match: 11. CDR1 is SQVTM and CDR2 is ANQGSEA in the germline V gene. The DNA for the CDR3 is TGCAGCGCCGTCTTTGGGGGGACAGGGAACACCGGGGAGCTGTTTTTT. This encodes CSAVFGGTGNTGELFF.

The chain couples TRBV7-2 to TRBJ2-1, with D perhaps given as TRBD1 or TRBD2 (5 bases each). CDR1 is SGHTA and CDR2 is FQGNSA in the germline V gene. This CDR3 comprises 14 residues. V was clipped by 5 bases and J by 6 bases, with 14 bases between them. The CDR3 loop reads CASSPRAGTNEQFF. The CDR3 nucleotides are TGTGCCAGCAGCCCCAGGGCAGGGACCAATGAGCAGTTCTTC.

The gene calls are TRBV2 and TRBJ2-5, with a possible D match to TRBD1 (6 bases). This CDR3 contains 16 residues. Germline V gene sequence: CDR1 SNHLY, CDR2 FYNNEI. V lost 3 bases and J 1 base, leaving 15 bases between the germline ends. CDR3 region: CASSDVGAGSQETQYF. In DNA form, the CDR3 reads TGTGCCAGCAGTGACGTGGGGGCCGGAAGCCAAGAGACCCAGTACTTC.

This clonotype came up many times. The chain employs TRBV7-9 and TRBJ2-3; 7 bases agree with TRBD1. The CDR3 totals 14 residues. V lost 7 bases and J lost 3; bases outside the gene matches: 7. The germline CDR1 and CDR2 sequences are SEHNR and FQNEAQ (reference sequence). The CDR3 spells CASTTRGQTDTQYF. The CDR3 DNA is TGTGCCAGCACCACGAGGGGACAGACAGATACGCAGTATTTT.

There are many counts of this clonotype. The gene calls are TRBV4-1 and TRBJ2-7; D call uncertain. Trimming shortened V by 0 bases and J by 3 bases, and 12 bases separated the two germline ends. CDR1 and CDR2 from the germline V gene are MGHRA and YSYEKL. This CDR3 region has 15 residues. The CDR3 nucleotides read TGCGCCAGCAGCCAAGAAGGATTCAGCCGCTACGAGCAGTACTTC. Amino acid sequence: CASSQEGFSRYEQYF.

This clonotype was detected ten times or more. The V call is TRBV3-1, the J call TRBJ2-7; 10 nucleotides line up with TRBD2. The germline gives CDR1 LGHDT, CDR2 YNNKEL (reference sequence). J gave up 4 bases and V 2 bases, and 5 bases lay outside the gene matches. The CDR3 sequence is 15 residues long. The CDR3 is CASSQKRGGLYEQYF. In DNA form, the CDR3 reads TGTGCCAGCAGCCAAAAGCGGGGGGGTTTGTACGAGCAGTACTTC.

This chain connects TRBV5-1 to TRBJ2-5; D unresolved. Per germline, CDR1 SGHRS and CDR2 YFSETQ. The CDR3 is 15 amino acids. V lost 4 bases and J 3 bases, leaving 16 bases between the germline ends. Written as DNA, the CDR3 is TGCGCCAGCAGCGCCGTCGTGGGGTTGGAAGAGACCCAGTACTTC. Translating it yields CASSAVVGLEETQYF. Drawing the rest from reference TRBV5-1 and TRBJ2-5, the complete variable domain is KAGVTQTPRYLIKTRGQQVTLSCSPISGHRSVSWYQQTPGQGLQFLFEYFSETQRNKGNFPGRFSGRQFSNSRSEMNVSTLELGDSALYLCASSAVVGLEETQYFGPGTRLLVL.

In this sample, this clonotype turned up a few times. A read error may be the cause here, since a much bigger clone is one base away. This chain links TRBV12-3 or TRBV12-4 with TRBJ2-5, with D perhaps given as TRBD1 or TRBD2 (5 bases each). V lost 6 bases and J 11 bases, leaving 25 bases between the germline ends. The CDR3 covers 15 residues. The CDR3 DNA is TGTGCCAGCAGCGAGGGGACGGGAACGACAGATGAGCAGTACTTC. Its translation: CASSEGTGTTDEQYF.

The sample holds many counts of this clonotype. The chain couples TRBV18 to TRBJ2-7, with TRBD2 as a possible D gene (7 bases). This CDR3 is 15 amino acids long. The V gene's germline CDR1 is KGHSH and CDR2 LQKENI. Trimming left V 4 bases short and J 5 bases short, with 18 bases between. CDR3 DNA: TGTGCCAGCTCACAGCCGGGGGGCGTGGGCCACGAGCAGTACTTC. It specifies CASSQPGGVGHEQYF.

V is TRBV2 and J is TRBJ2-7; D tentatively fits TRBD1 or TRBD2 (5 bases each). Looked up from germline, CDR1 is SNHLY and CDR2 is FYNNEI. This CDR3 is built from 12 residues. V shed 7 bases and J shed 2 bases, with 9 bases lying between them. DNA for the CDR3: TGTGCCAGCATTCGGGGACCCTACGAGCAGTACTTC. Translated, it gives CASIRGPYEQYF.

The chain carries TRBV4-1 and TRBJ1-1; TRBD1 might be the D (6 bases). This CDR3 is 16 amino acids long. Looked up from germline, CDR1 is MGHRA and CDR2 is YSYEKL. The germline V and J ends were trimmed by 6 bases and 1 base, with 18 bases remaining between them. The CDR3 sequence: CASRPGAGRRNTEAFF. DNA of the CDR3: TGCGCCAGCAGGCCGGGGGCGGGACGGAGGAACACTGAAGCTTTCTTT.

This clonotype was picked up many times. The gene calls are TRBV7-9 and TRBJ2-1; 12 bases match TRBD2. Trimming cost V 2 bases and J 9 bases; bases outside gene matches: 2. CDR1 is SEHNR, CDR2 FQNEAQ, per germline (reference sequence). The CDR3 extends over 14 amino acids. CDR3 DNA sequence: TGTGCCAGCAGCTTACTAGCGGGAGGGGGTGAGCAGTTCTTC. Its protein product is CASSLLAGGGEQFF.

This chain connects TRBV27 to TRBJ2-7; TRBD1 matches 9 bases. Germline V gene data show CDR1 as MNHEY and CDR2 as SMNVEV (reference sequence). The junction had 8 bases not matched to a gene; V was cut back by 5 bases and J by 6 bases. The CDR3 totals 14 residues. Here the CDR3 reads CASSPTGQGSEQYF. CDR3 DNA: TGTGCCAGCAGTCCCACGGGACAGGGATCCGAGCAGTACTTC.

The chain is built from TRBV28 and TRBJ2-7, with D perhaps matching TRBD1 or TRBD2 (5 bases each). The CDR3 is made up of 19 amino acids. The germline gives CDR1 MDHEN, CDR2 SYDVKM. V shed 4 bases and J shed 0 bases, with 25 bases lying between them. CDR3 sequence (DNA): TGTGCCAGCAGTTCCATTGGGACGTGGACATTATCGGACTCCTACGAGCAGTACTTC. It yields the protein CASSSIGTWTLSDSYEQYF.

This clonotype has ten or more counts. The chain has TRBV20-1 and TRBJ1-2; D is unclear. V lost 0 bases to trimming and J lost 5 bases, with 4 bases between them. This CDR3 region has 11 residues. Germline V gives CDR1 DFQATT, CDR2 SNEGSKA (reference sequence). The CDR3 loop reads CSAREGYGYTF. The CDR3 nucleotides read TGCAGTGCTAGAGAGGGATATGGCTACACCTTC.